This is a list of T cell receptor beta chains from one sample in a study of radiation and T cells in renal cell carcinoma. TCRdb keeps only in-frame clones here, not all; method: immunoSEQ multiplex PCR. The table lists tens of thousands of clones, over 80% of them singletons. This specimen was blood, taken from a patient whose treatment included radiotherapy and nephrectomy. The receptors were sampled from a man in his fifties or sixties with renal cell carcinoma. CDR3s include the opening cysteine and the closing phenylalanine or tryptophan. The D gene is left open where the match is weak. Clone size is stated in some rows and not others, as once, few, many or a class when expanded.

size	D	V	J	CDR3	DNA
-	-	TRBV23-1	TRBJ1-4	CASSQAVEVRVGYEKLFF	TGCGCCAGCAGTCAAGCCGTTGAGGTCAGGGTGGGATATGAAAAACTGTTTTTT
-	-	TRBV27	TRBJ2-3	CASSLSPGGATDTQYF	TGTGCCAGCAGTTTATCCCCTGGGGGGGCCACAGATACGCAGTATTTT
-	-	TRBV7-9	TRBJ2-3	CASSAGTPYTDTQYF	TGTGCCAGCAGCGCCGGGACACCATACACAGATACGCAGTATTTT
few	-	TRBV5-6	TRBJ1-1	CASGSDTEAFF	TGTGCCAGCGGATCCGACACTGAAGCTTTCTTT
-	-	TRBV10-3	TRBJ2-1	CAISDALRGSNEQFF	TGTGCCATCAGTGATGCCCTACGGGGTTCCAATGAGCAGTTCTTC
few	-	TRBV19	TRBJ1-1	CASSIWNTEAFF	TGTGCCAGTAGTATATGGAACACTGAAGCTTTCTTT
-	TRBD1	TRBV5-4	TRBJ2-5	CASSLKIGTDQETQYF	TGTGCCAGCAGTTTGAAGATCGGGACAGACCAAGAGACCCAGTACTTC
-	TRBD1	TRBV30	TRBJ1-6	CAWGTGASPLHF	TGTGCCTGGGGGACAGGGGCCTCACCCCTCCACTTT
-	TRBD2	TRBV5-4	TRBJ2-3	CASSLAGGGTDTQYF	TGTGCCAGCAGCTTAGCGGGAGGGGGCACAGATACGCAGTATTTT
-	-	TRBV18	TRBJ1-1	CASSPNTGLNTEAFF	TGTGCCAGCTCACCAAATACCGGGTTGAACACTGAAGCTTTCTTT
-	-	TRBV14	TRBJ2-5	CASSHSARETQYF	TGTGCCAGCAGCCATTCAGCTAGAGAGACCCAGTACTTC
-	TRBD1	TRBV4-2	TRBJ2-3	CASSQPPGQGPSTDTQYF	TGTGCCAGCAGCCAACCTCCGGGACAGGGGCCCAGCACAGATACGCAGTATTTT
-	-	TRBV6-6	TRBJ2-2	CASSYSQDPGELFF	TGTGCCAGCAGTTACTCGCAGGATCCCGGGGAGCTGTTTTTT
-	-	TRBV4-3	TRBJ2-7	CASSQVVLLAEQYF	TGCGCCAGCAGCCAGGTAGTTTTGTTGGCCGAGCAGTACTTC
-	TRBD1	TRBV19	TRBJ2-7	CASGTGTGYEQYF	TGTGCCAGCGGAACCGGGACAGGGTACGAGCAGTACTTC
-	TRBD2	TRBV2	TRBJ2-7	CASNEGLAGHEQYF	TGTGCCAGCAATGAAGGACTAGCGGGGCACGAGCAGTACTTC
-	TRBD1	TRBV7-9	TRBJ2-5	CASSLRTGAETQYF	TGTGCCAGCAGCTTACGGACAGGGGCGGAGACCCAGTACTTC
-	-	TRBV19	TRBJ2-2	CASSGRYGELFF	TGTGCCAGTAGCGGGAGATACGGGGAGCTGTTTTTT
-	-	TRBV5-6	TRBJ1-5	CASSLSLRNQPQHF	TGTGCCAGCAGCTTGAGTCTCCGCAATCAGCCCCAGCATTTT
few	-	TRBV7-2	TRBJ1-1	CASSQQEMNTEAFF	TGTGCCAGCAGCCAACAGGAAATGAACACTGAAGCTTTCTTT
-	-	TRBV6-5	TRBJ1-5	CASGNLGSLRGQPQHF	TGTGCCAGCGGTAACTTGGGGTCTCTACGGGGGCAGCCCCAGCATTTT
-	-	TRBV2	TRBJ2-1	CASSEVSQNNEQFF	TGTGCCAGCAGTGAAGTAAGCCAAAACAATGAGCAGTTCTTC
few	-	TRBV10-3	TRBJ1-3	CAISESNTIYF	TGTGCCATCAGTGAGTCCAACACCATATATTTT
-	TRBD2	TRBV7-2	TRBJ2-7	CASSLGGTNYEQYF	TGTGCCAGCAGCTTGGGGGGGACTAACTACGAGCAGTACTTC
once	-	TRBV11-3	TRBJ1-2	CASSAYVRDDGYTF	TGTGCCAGCAGCGCCTACGTCAGGGACGATGGCTACACCTTC
-	-	TRBV5-8	TRBJ2-3	CASTDWATDTQYF	TGTGCCAGCACCGACTGGGCCACAGATACGCAGTATTTT
-	-	TRBV7-9	TRBJ2-2	CASSSGQGNTGELFF	TGTGCCAGCAGCTCTGGGCAGGGGAACACCGGGGAGCTGTTTTTT
-	-	TRBV6-5	TRBJ1-3	CASRPPGGTGNTIYF	TGTGCCAGCAGACCCCCTGGGGGAACTGGAAACACCATATATTTT
once	-	TRBV10-3	TRBJ1-1	CAISESRVESTEAFF	TGTGCCATCAGTGAGTCAAGGGTGGAGAGCACTGAAGCTTTCTTT
-	TRBD2	TRBV18	TRBJ2-1	CASSPRTSGRGNEQFF	TGTGCCAGCTCACCACGGACTAGCGGGAGGGGAAATGAGCAGTTCTTC
-	TRBD1	TRBV14	TRBJ2-7	CASSQTPHRGAYEQYF	TGTGCCAGCAGCCAGACCCCTCACAGGGGCGCCTACGAGCAGTACTTC
-	-	TRBV7-9	TRBJ1-5	CASSQTGNQPQHF	TGTGCCAGCAGCCAAACAGGGAATCAGCCCCAGCATTTT
-	-	TRBV2	TRBJ2-5	CASSDGLRKETQYF	TGTGCCAGCAGTGATGGGCTAAGAAAAGAGACCCAGTACTTC
-	-	TRBV6-5	TRBJ1-1	CASSYTGTGYTEAFF	TGTGCCAGCAGTTATACCGGGACGGGGTACACTGAAGCTTTCTTT
-	TRBD1	TRBV20-1	TRBJ2-7	CSATGDYEQYF	TGCAGTGCCACAGGGGACTACGAGCAGTACTTC
-	-	TRBV11-2	TRBJ1-3	CASSLRGLAIYF	TGTGCCAGCAGCCTTCGGGGTTTAGCCATATATTTT
few	TRBD1	TRBV27	TRBJ2-7	CASSLGQISEQYF	TGTGCCAGCAGTTTGGGACAGATTTCCGAGCAGTACTTC